This record looks at one T cell receptor (beta chain) sequence and its context. Its antigen remains unidentified. CDR3 length: 16 amino acids. CDR1 DFQATT and CDR2 SNEGSKA come from the germline V gene (reference sequence). J gave up 6 bases and V 5 bases, and 14 bases lay outside the gene matches. A sample-barcoded 5' primer and a J-beta primer mix were used in a second PCR of roughly 6 to 12 cycles. TCRdb used MiXCR to reprocess the 5' RACE reads, holding one entry per CDR3 protein. The table has some 700,000 distinct CDR3 sequences, roughly 47% seen once. Each donor's blood draw was roughly 10 milliliters of peripheral blood. The source of the sample is a study of blood T cells in healthy people across ages. General observations from the study: Long-lived donors exceeded aged donors in naive CD4+ cells and diversity. Donor CMV infection status was unknown, possibly confounding age-related changes in expanded clonotypes. PBMCs were not sorted, which prevented a conclusive comparison of naive versus antigen-experienced cells.

This clonotype originated in a woman aged 60-75 years in good health. Sequencing was done on a sample of blood. The chain has TRBV20-1 and TRBJ2-3; 10 bases are a match to TRBD2. This chain's CDR3 is CSADAASSGRMDTQYF. As DNA, the CDR3 is TGCAGTGCTGATGCAGCCTCTAGCGGGAGAATGGATACGCAGTATTTT.